This TCR beta chain came from a study of identical twins. This clonotype was recorded at least ten times. What it binds is unknown. A read error may account for a junction end that differs from germline. TCRdb used MiXCR to reprocess the 5' RACE reads, holding one entry per CDR3 protein. The sample consists of around 1.7 million distinct CDR3 sequences, around a third of them appearing once. Study results and caveats: Conclusions came from cross-sectional statistical analysis, not from following the same donors. Out-of-frame alpha sequences common to twins exhibited a surplus of low generation probability.

The receptor was isolated from a newborn girl in good health. Input material: cord blood.

The CDR3 DNA is TGCGCCAGCAGCCAAGGTGTGGGAAACACTGAAGCTTTCTTT. It encodes CASSQGVGNTEAFF. This chain uses TRBV3-1 with TRBJ1-1; no reliable D call. The germline gives CDR1 LGHDT, CDR2 YNNKEL (reference sequence). The CDR3 totals 14 residues.